The next 24 T cell receptor beta chains were all read from a single sample in a study of T cell responses to AZD1222 COVID-19 vaccine. Sequencing used immunoSEQ multiplex PCR; TCRdb keeps in-frame clones, though not all of them. The sample lists 200,000 or so clones, approximately 94% occurring once. Sequencing was performed on peripheral blood, taken on day 0 of AZD1222 vaccination. These receptors were taken from an adult in good health.

The rearrangement links TRBV7-9 to TRBJ1-5; D is ambiguous. The V gene lost 1 base and the J gene lost 0 bases, with 4 bases spanning the gap. Germline V gives CDR1 SEHNR, CDR2 FQNEAQ (reference sequence). CDR3 size: 14 residues. The DNA for the CDR3 is TGTGCCAGCAGCTTAGATCATAGCAATCAGCCCCAGCATTTT. It is translated as CASSLDHSNQPQHF.

The V and J genes are TRBV30 and TRBJ1-3; 7 bases agree with TRBD1. Trimming removed 0 bases from V and 1 base from J; junction bases left unmatched: 6. Germline V gives CDR1 GTSNPN, CDR2 SVGIG (reference sequence). The CDR3 is 16 amino acids. The CDR3 sequence: CAWSVKGGISGNTIYF. The CDR3 DNA sequence: TGTGCCTGGAGTGTAAAAGGGGGCATTTCTGGAAACACCATATATTTT. Using reference TRBV30 and TRBJ1-3 for the parts outside the CDR3, the full variable domain is SQTIHQWPATLVQPVGSPLSLECTVEGTSNPNLYWYRQAAGRGLQLLFYSVGIGQISSEVPQNLSASRPQDRQFILSSKKLLLSDSGFYLCAWSVKGGISGNTIYFGEGSWLTVV.

This rearrangement joins TRBV27 to TRBJ2-2; D is unresolved. From germline, CDR1 is MNHEY and CDR2 SMNVEV (reference sequence). This CDR3 spans 15 amino acids. Trimming stripped 3 bases from V and 1 base from J, with 9 bases between. The CDR3 loop is CASSLEWGNTGELFF. The CDR3 DNA follows: TGTGCCAGCAGTTTGGAGTGGGGGAACACCGGGGAGCTGTTTTTT.

The chain combines TRBV3-1 (or the pseudogene TRBV3-2) with TRBJ1-2, with 7 nucleotides matching TRBD1. Germline V CDR1 and CDR2: LGHDT, YNNKEL (reference sequence). This CDR3 has 14 residues. V lost 8 bases and J lost 7; bases outside the gene matches: 13. The CDR3 reads CASRKEETGFGYTF. The CDR3 coding sequence is TGTGCCAGCCGCAAAGAGGAGACAGGGTTTGGCTACACCTTC.

The V call is TRBV4-1, the J call TRBJ1-5; D gene unclear. From germline, CDR1 is MGHRA and CDR2 YSYEKL. The germline V and J ends were trimmed by 0 bases and 6 bases, with 15 bases remaining between them. This CDR3 region has 16 residues. CDR3 loop: CASSQDLANSLQPQHF. The CDR3 nucleotides read TGCGCCAGCAGCCAAGATCTGGCCAACTCACTTCAGCCCCAGCATTTT.

The CDR3 loop is CASSWGLAGGQNEQFF. DNA of the CDR3: TGCGCCAGCAGCTGGGGACTAGCGGGAGGGCAAAATGAGCAGTTCTTC. V usage is TRBV5-1 and J usage is TRBJ2-1; TRBD2 agrees at 16 bases. This CDR3 is 16 amino acids long. V lost 3 bases, J lost 7 bases, and 4 bases stayed unmatched. Germline V CDR1 and CDR2: SGHRS, YFSETQ.

The chain employs TRBV7-2 and TRBJ1-5; weak D call: TRBD1 (6 bases). The CDR3 sequence is 14 residues long. V was clipped by 1 base and J by 6 bases, with 10 bases between them. Germline loops: CDR1 SGHTA, CDR2 FQGNSA. This chain's CDR3 is CASSLGGLGQPQHF. The CDR3 DNA is TGTGCCAGCAGCTTAGGGGGGCTCGGTCAGCCCCAGCATTTT.

The chain has TRBV3-1 (or the pseudogene TRBV3-2) and TRBJ1-3; no clear D. V was pared by 3 bases and J by 3 bases, with 12 bases between. Germline V lookup: CDR1 LGHDT, CDR2 YNNKEL (reference sequence). The CDR3 runs 15 residues. CDR3: CASSQYRGDGNTIYF. Written as DNA, the CDR3 is TGTGCCAGCAGCCAGTATAGAGGAGATGGAAACACCATATATTTT.

This clone has a single count. This chain uses TRBV2 with TRBJ2-1; D gene ambiguous. The CDR3 covers 17 residues. The germline CDR1 and CDR2 sequences are SNHLY and FYNNEI. Trimming stripped 7 bases from V and 7 bases from J, with 26 bases between. CDR3 protein: CASTAVKVLGLGNEQFF. CDR3 coding DNA: TGTGCCAGCACCGCAGTGAAGGTCTTGGGGTTGGGTAATGAGCAGTTCTTC. Using reference TRBV2 and TRBJ2-1 for the parts outside the CDR3, the full variable domain is EPEVTQTPSHQVTQMGQEVILRCVPISNHLYFYWYRQILGQKVEFLVSFYNNEISEKSEIFDDQFSVERPDGSNFTLKIRSTKLEDSAMYFCASTAVKVLGLGNEQFFGPGTRLTVL.

This chain connects TRBV3-1 (or the pseudogene TRBV3-2) to TRBJ2-1; D unclear. Per the germline V gene, CDR1 is LGHDT and CDR2 is YNNKEL (reference sequence). This CDR3 has 17 amino acids. Trimming took 5 bases from V and 6 from J, leaving 23 bases between them. CDR3 residues: CASSYFLRALDGNEQFF. The CDR3 bases are TGTGCCAGCAGCTATTTCCTCCGGGCCCTTGACGGCAATGAGCAGTTCTTC.

DNA for the CDR3: TGCAGCGTTGAAGATCGGGAGGGCCAGCCCCAGCATTTT. Protein: CSVEDREGQPQHF. This sequence joins TRBV29-1 and TRBJ1-5; no clear D gene. V lost 0 bases to trimming and J lost 7 bases, with 10 bases between them. The CDR3 runs to 13 residues. CDR1 SQVTM and CDR2 ANQGSEA come from the germline V gene.

This sequence joins TRBV6-5 and TRBJ2-7, with TRBD2 matching over 10 bases. The V segment lost 2 bases and the J segment 4 bases; nucleotides outside the gene matches: 8. Germline CDR1 reads MNHEY; CDR2 reads SVGAGI. The CDR3 has 16 residues. CDR3 sequence reads: CASSYAKLAGPYEQYF. In DNA form, the CDR3 reads TGTGCCAGCAGTTACGCCAAACTAGCGGGACCGTACGAGCAGTACTTC.

V usage is TRBV5-1 and J usage is TRBJ1-2; D is perhaps TRBD1 (5 bases). This CDR3 region has 15 residues. CDR1 and CDR2 (germline): SGHRS, YFSETQ. The V gene lost 5 bases and the J gene lost 4 bases, with 18 bases spanning the gap. CDR3 sequence: CASRPGQGFSYGYTF. As DNA, the CDR3 is TGCGCCAGCAGGCCGGGGCAGGGTTTTAGCTATGGCTACACCTTC.

The CDR3 is CASSNRGGEAFF. The CDR3 region has the DNA TGCGCCAGCAGCAACAGGGGTGGTGAAGCTTTCTTT. This chain joins TRBV5-1 and TRBJ1-1; 7 bases align to TRBD1. The ends lost 4 bases at V and 7 bases at J; junction bases unmatched: 4. CDR1 is SGHRS, CDR2 YFSETQ, per germline. The CDR3 is 12 amino acids.

This clone was picked up one time. The chain employs TRBV5-1 and TRBJ2-5; TRBD1 aligns across 7 bases. Germline CDR1 and CDR2: SGHRS and YFSETQ. The junction had 6 bases not matched to a gene; V was cut back by 4 bases and J by 3 bases. The CDR3 consists of 14 residues. The CDR3 DNA follows: TGCGCCAGCAGCCTCTTAGGGACAGAAGAGACCCAGTACTTC. It encodes CASSLLGTEETQYF.

This rearrangement joins TRBV19 to TRBJ1-1; D is uncertain. Germline values: CDR1 LNHDA, CDR2 SQIVND (reference sequence). V was shortened by 4 bases and J by 8 bases, with 14 bases between the two germline ends. This CDR3 has 13 amino acids. The CDR3 bases are TGTGCCAGTAGTACAGTGGTGGTCTCCGAAGCTTTCTTT. Protein: CASSTVVVSEAFF.

The V and J genes are TRBV5-1 and TRBJ1-2; 7 bases agree with TRBD1. Germline V gene lookup returns CDR1 SGHRS and CDR2 YFSETQ. CDR3 size: 14 residues. Trimming removed 4 bases from V and 10 bases from J; junction bases left unmatched: 13. The CDR3 DNA is TGCGCCAGCAGCATGACAGGGCCGGGGGGCGACTACACCTTC. Protein sequence: CASSMTGPGGDYTF.

The rearrangement joins TRBV2 to TRBJ1-6; D is possibly TRBD1 (5 bases). The germline gives CDR1 SNHLY, CDR2 FYNNEI. V lost 6 bases and J lost 13, with 22 bases in between. The CDR3 is 15 amino acids. CDR3 nucleotides: TGTGCCAGCAGCGCAACAGGTGCCCGGGGTTCGCCCCTCCACTTT. It codes for CASSATGARGSPLHF.

This clone has a single count. A junction end diverges from the germline sequence, so it may reflect a read error. CDR3 DNA sequence: TGTGCCAGCAGCTTAGCACCGGGCGATTCTTACGCGCAGTACTTC. Translated: CASSLAPGDSYAQYF. The rearrangement links TRBV7-2 to TRBJ2-7; D gene unclear. This CDR3 region has 15 residues. Germline assignment: CDR1 SGHTA and CDR2 FQGNSA.

V is TRBV5-1 and J is TRBJ2-3; perhaps TRBD1 as D (6 bases). Trimming pared 4 bases from V and 2 bases from J, leaving 17 bases between. The CDR3 extends over 16 amino acids. CDR1 and CDR2 (germline): SGHRS, YFSETQ. CDR3 coding DNA: TGCGCCAGCAGCGGAACAGGGTTCCAAACCACAGATACGCAGTATTTT. Translated, it gives CASSGTGFQTTDTQYF.

The chain recombines TRBV30 with TRBJ1-1, with 8 bases matching TRBD1. V lost 0 bases and J lost 4; bases outside the gene matches: 4. CDR3 length: 14 residues. Germline CDR1 is GTSNPN and CDR2 is SVGIG (reference sequence). The CDR3 sequence is CAWSVSGGSTEAFF. DNA of the CDR3: TGTGCCTGGAGTGTATCAGGGGGCAGCACTGAAGCTTTCTTT. Full variable domain (remainder filled in from reference TRBV30 and TRBJ1-1): SQTIHQWPATLVQPVGSPLSLECTVEGTSNPNLYWYRQAAGRGLQLLFYSVGIGQISSEVPQNLSASRPQDRQFILSSKKLLLSDSGFYLCAWSVSGGSTEAFFGQGTRLTVV.

The chain has TRBV19 and TRBJ2-6; D remains unclear. From germline, CDR1 is LNHDA and CDR2 SQIVND (reference sequence). This CDR3 has 15 amino acids. V was shortened by 1 base and J by 2 bases, with 6 bases between the two germline ends. CDR3 protein: CASSIVGAGANVLTF. DNA of the CDR3: TGTGCCAGTAGTATAGTGGGTGCTGGGGCCAACGTCCTGACTTTC.

This chain uses TRBV7-3 with TRBJ2-3, with 7 bases matching TRBD1. The CDR3 runs to 15 residues. The V gene end was trimmed by 5 bases and the J gene end by 0 bases; junction bases not matched to a gene: 5. Germline V gene data show CDR1 as SGHTA and CDR2 as FQGTGA. The CDR3 DNA follows: TGTGCCAGCAGCCGACAGGGAGATAGCACAGATACGCAGTATTTT. It is translated as CASSRQGDSTDTQYF.

The V and J genes are TRBV7-2 and TRBJ1-2, with TRBD1 matching 8 bases. CDR1 and CDR2 from the germline V gene are SGHTA and FQGNSA. The J segment lost 8 bases and the V segment lost 1 base, leaving 9 bases of the junction unmatched. The CDR3 extends over 15 amino acids. CDR3 protein: CASSLEPTGGEGYTF. CDR3 DNA sequence: TGTGCCAGCAGCTTAGAACCTACAGGGGGGGAAGGCTACACCTTC.